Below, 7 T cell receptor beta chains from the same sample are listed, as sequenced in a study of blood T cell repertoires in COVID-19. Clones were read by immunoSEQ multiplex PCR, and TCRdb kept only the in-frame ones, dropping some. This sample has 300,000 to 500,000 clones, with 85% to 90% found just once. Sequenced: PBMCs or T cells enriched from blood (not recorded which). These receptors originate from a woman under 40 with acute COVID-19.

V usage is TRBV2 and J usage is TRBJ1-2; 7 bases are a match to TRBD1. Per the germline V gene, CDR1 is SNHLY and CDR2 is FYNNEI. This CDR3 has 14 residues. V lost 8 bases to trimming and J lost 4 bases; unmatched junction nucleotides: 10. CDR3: CASEGGTESYGYTF. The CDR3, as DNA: TGTGCCAGCGAAGGGGGCACGGAGTCCTATGGCTACACCTTC.

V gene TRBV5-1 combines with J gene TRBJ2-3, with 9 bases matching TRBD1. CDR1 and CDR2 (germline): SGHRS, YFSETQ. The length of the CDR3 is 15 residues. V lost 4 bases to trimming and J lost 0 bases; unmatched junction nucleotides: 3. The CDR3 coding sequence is TGCGCCAGCAGCCTGACAGGGGGGAGCACAGATACGCAGTATTTT. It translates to CASSLTGGSTDTQYF.

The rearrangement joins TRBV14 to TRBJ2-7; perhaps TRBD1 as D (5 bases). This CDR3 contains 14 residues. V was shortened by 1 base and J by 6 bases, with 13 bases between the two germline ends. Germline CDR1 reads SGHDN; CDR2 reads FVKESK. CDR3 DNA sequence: TGTGCCAGCAGCCAAGTCCGTCAGGGTGGCGAGCAGTACTTC. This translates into CASSQVRQGGEQYF.

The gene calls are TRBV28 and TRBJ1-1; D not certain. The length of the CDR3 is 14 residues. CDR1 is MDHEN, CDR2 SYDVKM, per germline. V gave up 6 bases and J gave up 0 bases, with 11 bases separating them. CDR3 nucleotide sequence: TGTGCCAGCAGCCTCGGTGGTTTGAACACTGAAGCTTTCTTT. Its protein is CASSLGGLNTEAFF. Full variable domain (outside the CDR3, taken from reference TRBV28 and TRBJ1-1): DVKVTQSSRYLVKRTGEKVFLECVQDMDHENMFWYRQDPGLGLRLIYFSYDVKMKEKGDIPEGYSVSREKKERFSLILESASTNQTSMYLCASSLGGLNTEAFFGQGTRLTVV.

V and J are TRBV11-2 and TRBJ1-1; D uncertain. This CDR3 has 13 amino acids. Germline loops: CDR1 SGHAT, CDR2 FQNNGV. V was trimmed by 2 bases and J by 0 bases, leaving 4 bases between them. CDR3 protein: CASSLTVNTEAFF. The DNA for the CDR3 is TGTGCCAGCAGCTTAACAGTGAACACTGAAGCTTTCTTT.

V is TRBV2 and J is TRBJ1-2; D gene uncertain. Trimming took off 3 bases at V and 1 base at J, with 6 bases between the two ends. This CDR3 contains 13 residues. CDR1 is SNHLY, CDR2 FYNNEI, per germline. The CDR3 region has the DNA TGTGCCAGCAGTGATCGGGTTAACTATGGCTACACCTTC. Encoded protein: CASSDRVNYGYTF.

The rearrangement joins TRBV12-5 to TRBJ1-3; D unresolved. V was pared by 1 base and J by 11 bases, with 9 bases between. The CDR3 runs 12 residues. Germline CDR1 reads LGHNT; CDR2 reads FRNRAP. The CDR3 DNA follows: TGTGCTAGTGGTTTGGGCCTCTCAGCCATATATTTT. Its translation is CASGLGLSAIYF.